The 10 T cell receptor beta chains given below trace back to one sample, sequenced in a study of blood T cell repertoires in COVID-19. The protocol was immunoSEQ multiplex PCR, while the TCRdb copy is restricted to in-frame clones and leaves out a portion. The data show some 70,000 clones, with 70% to 90% seen just once and more than 3% held by the top ten. Sequencing input: peripheral blood. Receptors were obtained from a woman between 50 and 59 years old with COVID-19, enrolled during active disease.

There are a few counts of this clone. The V call is TRBV4-1, the J call TRBJ1-1, with D unclear. Germline V gives CDR1 MGHRA, CDR2 YSYEKL. V was pared by 4 bases and J by 5 bases, with 14 bases between. CDR3 length equals 14 residues. CDR3 sequence reads: CASSPFTWRTEAFF. The DNA for the CDR3 is TGCGCCAGCAGCCCCTTCACTTGGAGGACTGAAGCTTTCTTT.

V is TRBV12-3 or TRBV12-4 and J is TRBJ1-4, with a possible D match to TRBD1 (6 bases). V was trimmed by 5 bases and J by 8 bases, leaving 12 bases between them. CDR3 length: 13 amino acids. In DNA form, the CDR3 reads TGTGCCAGCAGTACAGGGAAGAGGGAAAAACTGTTTTTT. Its protein product is CASSTGKREKLFF.

The chain couples TRBV9 to TRBJ2-1, with TRBD2 matching over 9 bases. CDR3 length: 15 amino acids. The V gene end was trimmed by 4 bases and the J gene end by 3 bases; junction bases not matched to a gene: 5. Germline V gene lookup returns CDR1 SGDLS and CDR2 YYNGEE. Here the CDR3 reads CASSLSGRGYNEQFF. Here the CDR3 DNA reads TGTGCCAGCAGCCTTAGCGGGAGAGGCTACAATGAGCAGTTCTTC.

The V and J genes are TRBV5-4 and TRBJ2-3, with 8 bases aligning to TRBD2. Germline CDR1 and CDR2: SGHNT and YYREEE (reference sequence). V lost 4 bases, J lost 1 base, and 5 bases stayed unmatched. The CDR3 has 15 amino acids. CDR3 sequence reads: CASSTGAGGTDTQYF. CDR3 nucleotides: TGTGCCAGCAGCACGGGAGCGGGGGGCACAGATACGCAGTATTTT.

The rearrangement links TRBV5-1 to TRBJ2-3; 12 bases line up with TRBD2. The germline gives CDR1 SGHRS, CDR2 YFSETQ. This CDR3 spans 16 amino acids. Losses at the gene ends were 5 bases for V and 6 bases for J; bases not matched to a gene: 10. CDR3 region: CASRTLLAGGYDTQYF. The CDR3, as DNA: TGCGCCAGCAGGACTTTACTAGCGGGAGGCTATGATACGCAGTATTTT.

A few counts support this clone. The rearrangement links TRBV10-3 to TRBJ2-5, with no clear D. Trimming removed 10 bases from V and 5 bases from J, with 14 bases in between. Per germline, CDR1 ENHRY and CDR2 SYGVKD. This CDR3 has 12 residues. This chain's CDR3 is CATSSGSETQYF. The CDR3 nucleotides are TGTGCCACCTCTTCGGGTAGTGAGACCCAGTACTTC.

V and J are TRBV27 and TRBJ1-5, with D possibly TRBD1 on 5 matching bases. CDR3 length equals 15 residues. The V and J ends lost 4 bases and 0 bases respectively, with 10 bases between them. Germline loops: CDR1 MNHEY, CDR2 SMNVEV (reference sequence). This CDR3 is CASSWSGSSNQPQHF. The CDR3 coding sequence is TGTGCCAGCAGTTGGTCAGGGTCTAGCAATCAGCCCCAGCATTTT.

This chain links TRBV6-5 with TRBJ2-7; TRBD1 aligns across 7 bases. The V gene's germline CDR1 is MNHEY and CDR2 SVGAGI. This CDR3 has 15 amino acids. With 6 bases clipped from V and 1 base from J, the junction kept 9 bases outside the gene matches. The CDR3 DNA sequence: TGTGCCAGCAGCCCCAGGACAGGATGGTCCTACGAGCAGTACTTC. Translating gives CASSPRTGWSYEQYF.

The sample holds one count of this clone. This chain uses TRBV4-1 with TRBJ1-1; the D is unclear. V lost 4 bases, J lost 2 bases, and 8 bases lay in between. The CDR3 covers 13 residues. The germline V gene has CDR1 MGHRA and CDR2 YSYEKL. As DNA, the CDR3 is TGCGCCAGCAGCCTACGGGTCAACACTGAAGCTTTCTTT. Translated: CASSLRVNTEAFF.

About this clone: A junction boundary mismatches the germline segment, possibly from a read error. The V call is TRBV7-3, the J call TRBJ1-2; D is unresolved. Germline values: CDR1 SGHTA, CDR2 FQGTGA. There are 8 residues in the CDR3. CDR3 residues: CASSLIQF. In DNA, the CDR3 is TGTGCCAGCAGCTTAATCCAGTTC.